Shown below are 27 T cell receptor beta chains from a single sample sequenced in a study of T-cell memory formation after mild COVID-19 (dated by TCRdb to about 2021). The receptor library was made with 5' RACE. The reads were generated on an Illumina NovaSeq 6000. The public reads were reanalyzed by TCRdb: fastp trimming at Q25, MiXCR alignment, in-frame beta chains only. Every entry covers one CDR3 protein and lists the most common genes and DNA from its rows. Recorded for this sample are 390,000 or so distinct CDR3 sequences; about 17% of them occurred a single time. Of the sample, under 25% is held by the ten largest clones. The sample consisted of PBMCs or a T cell subset sorted from them (not recorded which). These TCRs come from a man between 18 and 29 years old who had mild COVID-19 (a few samples of this study predate the infection). The sample titles of this study are shuffled in the database, so cell type and time point are left out; the donor was told from shared clones.

The chain joins TRBV4-3 to TRBJ2-3; D might be TRBD1 or TRBD2, each matching 5 bases. Germline CDR1 is LGHNA and CDR2 is YSLEER. The CDR3 length is 14 residues. V lost 1 base to trimming and J lost 4 bases, with 9 bases between them. CDR3 coding DNA: TGCGCCAGCAGCCAAGGCCGGGACCCAGATACGCAGTATTTT. Protein: CASSQGRDPDTQYF.

The genes are TRBV2 and TRBJ1-4; possibly TRBD1 for D (6 bases). The germline V and J ends were trimmed by 3 bases and 7 bases, with 12 bases remaining between them. There are 14 residues in the CDR3. Germline V gene sequence: CDR1 SNHLY, CDR2 FYNNEI. CDR3 in DNA: TGTGCCAGCAGTGACGAGGACAGCCTTGAAAAACTGTTTTTT. Translating it yields CASSDEDSLEKLFF.

The chain joins TRBV4-2 to TRBJ1-1, with unresolved D. Germline V gives CDR1 LGHNA, CDR2 YNFKEQ. The V end was cut by 0 bases, the J end by 4 bases, with 15 bases between. The CDR3 consists of 16 residues. Here the CDR3 DNA reads TGTGCCAGCAGCCAAGATTTAAACATTCGCTTCACTGAAGCTTTCTTT. Protein sequence: CASSQDLNIRFTEAFF.

The chain uses TRBV18 and TRBJ2-2; D not resolved. V lost 3 bases and J lost 0, with 11 bases in between. This CDR3 is 16 amino acids long. Germline V CDR1 and CDR2: KGHSH, LQKENI. The CDR3 spells CASSPLDRTNTGELFF. The CDR3 region has the DNA TGTGCCAGCTCACCTCTCGACCGAACGAACACCGGGGAGCTGTTTTTT.

This clonotype was detected ten times or more. The chain combines TRBV5-4 with TRBJ2-1; no firm D call. Germline V gene sequence: CDR1 SGHNT, CDR2 YYREEE (reference sequence). The CDR3 runs 11 residues. Trimming took 3 bases from V and 7 from J, leaving 5 bases between them. As DNA, the CDR3 is TGTGCCAGCAGCTGGGGTAATGAGCAGTTCTTC. Protein: CASSWGNEQFF.

The chain has TRBV7-6 and TRBJ1-1; perhaps TRBD1 as D (5 bases). V lost 5 bases and J 3 bases, leaving 10 bases between the germline ends. The CDR3 covers 13 residues. Looked up from germline, CDR1 is SGHVS and CDR2 is FNYEAQ. The CDR3 nucleotides read TGTGCCAGCAGCCTCTGGGGGGACACTGAAGCTTTCTTT. It encodes CASSLWGDTEAFF.

This clonotype was observed at least ten times. The chain joins TRBV7-2 to TRBJ2-5; TRBD1 matches at 7 bases. Germline trimming cut 5 bases from V and 0 bases from J; bases unmatched to any gene: 9. The CDR3 is 16 amino acids. Per the germline V gene, CDR1 is SGHTA and CDR2 is FQGNSA. DNA for the CDR3: TGTGCCAGCAGCCCTCGACAGGGAACGTACCAAGAGACCCAGTACTTC. Its translation is CASSPRQGTYQETQYF.

Written as DNA, the CDR3 is TGTGCCAGCAGCCCCCCCCCTCATAGGAGCGAGCAGTACTTC. The encoded protein is CASSPPPHRSEQYF. The chain links TRBV7-2 to TRBJ2-7; D gene unclear. V lost 5 bases and J lost 6, with 17 bases in between. The CDR3 is 14 residues long. Germline lookup yields CDR1 SGHTA and CDR2 FQGNSA.

This clonotype was picked up a small number of times. The chain combines TRBV10-3 with TRBJ2-7; 7 positions match TRBD1. Germline values: CDR1 ENHRY, CDR2 SYGVKD. V lost 4 bases and J lost 3; bases outside the gene matches: 0. The CDR3 spans 12 residues. CDR3 DNA: TGTGCCATCAGTGGGGACAGCTACGAGCAGTACGTC. Residues: CAISGDSYEQYV.

In this sample, this clonotype turned up a few times. The rearrangement uses TRBV7-2 and TRBJ2-3; 12 bases line up with TRBD2. In germline, CDR1 is SGHTA, CDR2 FQGNSA. This CDR3 contains 16 residues. Trimming removed 5 bases from V and 6 bases from J; junction bases left unmatched: 9. The CDR3 is CASSKLAGGYADTQYF. The CDR3 DNA reads TGTGCCAGCAGCAAACTAGCGGGGGGCTACGCCGATACGCAGTATTTT.

This clonotype was recorded many times. The chain is built from TRBV7-6 and TRBJ1-1; 8 bases map to TRBD1. Trimming removed 1 base from V and 5 bases from J; junction bases left unmatched: 6. Germline CDR1 reads SGHVS; CDR2 reads FNYEAQ. The CDR3 runs to 15 residues. The CDR3 region is CASSLGTGLKTEAFF. The CDR3 region has the DNA TGTGCCAGCAGCTTAGGGACAGGGTTAAAGACTGAAGCTTTCTTT. Variable domain in full (rest from reference TRBV7-6 and TRBJ1-1): GAGVSQSPRYKVTKRGQDVALRCDPISGHVSLYWYRQALGQGPEFLTYFNYEAQQDKSGLPNDRFSAERPEGSISTLTIQRTEQRDSAMYRCASSLGTGLKTEAFFGQGTRLTVV.

This clonotype was seen more than once but under ten times. The chain combines TRBV7-2 with TRBJ2-7, with 14 bases aligning to TRBD2. The CDR3 has 15 amino acids. Germline-derived CDR1 and CDR2 are SGHTA and FQGNSA. The V segment lost 6 bases and the J segment 4 bases; nucleotides outside the gene matches: 5. The CDR3 DNA is TGTGCCAGCAGGACCAGACTAGCGGGGGGGTACGAGCAGTACTTC. This encodes CASRTRLAGGYEQYF.

The J gene is TRBJ2-3, the V gene TRBV4-2, with D possibly TRBD2 on 6 matching bases. Germline V gives CDR1 LGHNA, CDR2 YNFKEQ. This CDR3 comprises 14 residues. The V gene lost 8 bases and the J gene lost 6 bases, with 18 bases spanning the gap. CDR3 region: CASGGLSPGDTQYF. The DNA of the CDR3 is TGTGCCAGCGGGGGACTCTCGCCGGGTGATACGCAGTATTTT.

The chain combines TRBV5-1 with TRBJ2-3, with D unresolved. CDR1 SGHRS and CDR2 YFSETQ come from the germline V gene. This CDR3 has 15 amino acids. The V end lost 4 bases, the J end lost 0 bases, and 12 bases lay between the germline ends. The CDR3 DNA follows: TGCGCCAGCAGCATCCGGGCCGCTAGCACAGATACGCAGTATTTT. Protein: CASSIRAASTDTQYF. Full variable domain (remainder filled in from reference TRBV5-1 and TRBJ2-3): KAGVTQTPRYLIKTRGQQVTLSCSPISGHRSVSWYQQTPGQGLQFLFEYFSETQRNKGNFPGRFSGRQFSNSRSEMNVSTLELGDSALYLCASSIRAASTDTQYFGPGTRLTVL.

There are many counts of this clonotype. V gene TRBV7-2 combines with J gene TRBJ2-7; 9 nucleotides agree with TRBD2. The germline V gene has CDR1 SGHTA and CDR2 FQGNSA. The V gene end was trimmed by 5 bases and the J gene end by 2 bases; junction bases not matched to a gene: 7. The CDR3 has 15 residues. The CDR3 here is CASSHRASGAYEQYF. The CDR3 DNA reads TGTGCCAGCAGCCATCGGGCTAGCGGGGCCTACGAGCAGTACTTC.

The chain has TRBV28 and TRBJ1-5; 9 nucleotides match TRBD1. The ends lost 3 bases at V and 7 bases at J; junction bases unmatched: 7. The CDR3 runs to 15 residues. Germline V CDR1 and CDR2: MDHEN, SYDVKM. The CDR3, as DNA: TGTGCCAGCAGTTTTGGGGACAGGGTAAGGCAGCCCCAGCATTTT. It codes for CASSFGDRVRQPQHF.

The table lists this clonotype with a few counts. V is TRBV7-2 and J is TRBJ2-1; tentatively, D is TRBD1 or TRBD2 (5 bases each). V dropped 4 bases and J dropped 4 bases, with 14 bases sitting between them. CDR1 is SGHTA, CDR2 FQGNSA, per germline. The CDR3 length is 15 residues. CDR3 sequence reads: CASSSGPEGYNEQFF. CDR3 in DNA: TGTGCCAGCAGCTCAGGCCCTGAGGGGTACAATGAGCAGTTCTTC.

The chain couples TRBV28 to TRBJ2-7, with 7 bases matching TRBD1. Germline CDR1 is MDHEN and CDR2 is SYDVKM. This CDR3 contains 16 residues. Trimming removed 4 bases from V and 0 bases from J; junction bases left unmatched: 9. CDR3 bases: TGTGCCAGCAGTTCCGCCGGGACAGTTTACTCCTACGAGCAGTACGTC. Translating it yields CASSSAGTVYSYEQYV.

The table lists this clonotype with a few counts. The V and J genes are TRBV5-1 and TRBJ2-3; 8 positions agree with TRBD2. With V trimmed by 0 bases and J by 1 base, 7 bases remained unmatched. CDR1 is SGHRS and CDR2 is YFSETQ in the germline V gene. The CDR3 is 17 amino acids. CDR3: CASSLGRGGIGTDTQYF. The CDR3 DNA reads TGCGCCAGCAGCTTGGGCCGGGGGGGCATCGGCACAGATACGCAGTATTTT. The full variable domain, in which reference TRBV5-1 and TRBJ2-3 provide the parts outside the CDR3, is KAGVTQTPRYLIKTRGQQVTLSCSPISGHRSVSWYQQTPGQGLQFLFEYFSETQRNKGNFPGRFSGRQFSNSRSEMNVSTLELGDSALYLCASSLGRGGIGTDTQYFGPGTRLTVL.

V gene TRBV5-1 combines with J gene TRBJ1-2, with 8 bases identical to TRBD1. From germline, CDR1 is SGHRS and CDR2 YFSETQ. The CDR3 totals 15 residues. With 0 bases clipped from V and 2 bases from J, the junction kept 3 bases outside the gene matches. This CDR3 reads CASSLATGANYGYTF. The CDR3 DNA sequence: TGCGCCAGCAGCTTGGCGACAGGGGCAAACTATGGCTACACCTTC.

The chain combines TRBV29-1 with TRBJ1-4; a possible D gene is TRBD1 (6 bases). The germline CDR1 and CDR2 sequences are SQVTM and ANQGSEA. The CDR3 is made up of 14 amino acids. V lost 2 bases to trimming and J lost 8 bases, with 15 bases between them. The CDR3 here is CSVELGALREKLFF. As DNA, the CDR3 is TGCAGCGTTGAATTGGGGGCGCTTCGGGAAAAACTGTTTTTT.

This clonotype was seen more than once but under ten times. The rearrangement links TRBV7-9 to TRBJ1-2, with a weak D call TRBD1 (5 bases). The V gene lost 2 bases and the J gene lost 0 bases, with 10 bases spanning the gap. The CDR3 loop spans 15 amino acids. CDR1 is SEHNR and CDR2 is FQNEAQ in the germline V gene (reference sequence). The CDR3: CASSLSRVTNYGYTF. DNA for the CDR3: TGTGCCAGCAGCTTATCCAGGGTTACTAACTATGGCTACACCTTC.

This clonotype was observed a handful of times. This chain links TRBV7-2 with TRBJ2-3; 9 nucleotides agree with TRBD2. The CDR3 consists of 14 residues. Looked up from germline, CDR1 is SGHTA and CDR2 is FQGNSA. V was clipped by 7 bases and J by 4 bases; unmatched bases: 6. The CDR3 DNA is TGTGCCAGCACCCCAGGACTAGCGTCAGATACGCAGTATTTT. It yields the protein CASTPGLASDTQYF.

V is TRBV29-1 and J is TRBJ2-2; 11 bases map to TRBD2. Germline V gene data show CDR1 as SQVTM and CDR2 as ANQGSEA. There are 15 residues in the CDR3. V trimming: 2 bases; J trimming: 7 bases; junction bases outside the gene matches: 6. The CDR3 is CSVETTSGRNGELFF. CDR3 bases: TGCAGCGTTGAAACAACTAGCGGGAGAAACGGGGAGCTGTTTTTT.

This clonotype was recorded a few times. This rearrangement joins TRBV12-3 or TRBV12-4 to TRBJ2-2; D gene uncertain. V lost 3 bases to trimming and J lost 5 bases, with 10 bases between them. CDR3 length equals 14 residues. DNA of the CDR3: TGTGCCAGCAGTTTTCGACGTCGGACCGGGGAGCTGTTTTTT. It translates to CASSFRRRTGELFF.

Notes on this clonotype: A read error may produce the germline difference seen at one junction end. The CDR3 nucleotides are TGTGCCAGCTCACCACGACCCAGGGGGCCTGAAAAACTGTATTTT. Amino acids: CASSPRPRGPEKLYF. The chain has TRBV18 and TRBJ1-4; 8 bases map to TRBD1. The germline V gene encodes CDR1 KGHSH and CDR2 LQKENI. The CDR3 sequence is 15 residues long.

The chain has TRBV20-1 and TRBJ1-5, with 8 positions matching TRBD1. Trimming cost V 5 bases and J 9 bases; bases outside gene matches: 6. Germline loops: CDR1 DFQATT, CDR2 SNEGSKA (reference sequence). The CDR3 runs 12 residues. The CDR3 here is CSAWTGSGPQHF. The CDR3 nucleotides read TGCAGTGCTTGGACAGGGTCCGGGCCCCAGCATTTT.